The present T cell receptor beta chain was sequenced within a study of T cells in Graves' hyperthyroidism and ophthalmopathy. The CDR3 regions of TCR beta were amplified from RNA transcripts. First-round RT-PCR with HTBI primers amplified the TCR CDR3 region. Each CDR3 protein is one row after TCRdb ran MiXCR on the multiplex PCR reads. The table shows about 350,000 distinct CDR3 sequences, with about a sixth occurring only once. This clonotype was found a few times. Uncontrolled infection, other autoimmune disease, pregnancy or lactation barred patients from enrollment. Diagnosing involved the use of clinical symptoms, serum thyroxine and TRAb, thyroid ultrasound and orbital computed tomography. Each 10 ml fresh peripheral blood draw supplied the PBMCs. V dropped 6 bases and J dropped 8 bases, with 8 bases sitting between them. This CDR3 is 11 amino acids long. From germline, CDR1 is ENHRY and CDR2 SYGVKD.

The sequence came from a woman in her twenties or thirties with Graves' hyperthyroidism that later progressed to Graves' ophthalmopathy. V is TRBV10-3 and J is TRBJ2-1; D is undetermined. The specimen was blood. CDR3 sequence reads: CAIREADEQFF. The CDR3 DNA follows: TGTGCCATCAGAGAGGCCGATGAGCAGTTCTTC.